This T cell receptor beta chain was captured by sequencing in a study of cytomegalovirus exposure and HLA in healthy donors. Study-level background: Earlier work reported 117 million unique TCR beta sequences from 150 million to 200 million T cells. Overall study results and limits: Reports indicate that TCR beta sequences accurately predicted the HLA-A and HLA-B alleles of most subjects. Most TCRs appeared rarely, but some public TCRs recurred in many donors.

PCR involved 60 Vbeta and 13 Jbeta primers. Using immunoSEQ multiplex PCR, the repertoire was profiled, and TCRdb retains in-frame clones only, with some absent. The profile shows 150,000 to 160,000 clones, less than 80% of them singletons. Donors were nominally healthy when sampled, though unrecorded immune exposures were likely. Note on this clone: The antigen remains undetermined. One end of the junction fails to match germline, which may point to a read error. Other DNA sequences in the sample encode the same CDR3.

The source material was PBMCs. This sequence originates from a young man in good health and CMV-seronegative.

This CDR3 is CASNAGTGGRITEAFF. In nucleotides, the CDR3 is TGTGCCAGCAACGCCGGGACAGGGGGCAGAATCACTGAGGCTTTCTTT. The V and J genes are TRBV5-8 and TRBJ1-1; 12 bases are shared with TRBD1. Germline V gene sequence: CDR1 SGHTS, CDR2 YDEGEE. This CDR3 comprises 16 residues. The complete variable domain, with remaining parts taken from reference TRBV5-8 and TRBJ1-1, reads EAGVTQSPTHLIKTRGQQATLRCSPISGHTSVYWYQQALGLGLQFLLWYDEGEERNRGNFPPRFSGRQFPNYSSELNVNALELEDSALYLCASNAGTGGRITEAFFGQGTRLTVV.